A selection of T cell receptor beta chains follows, all from one sample in a study of Ad26.COV2.S vaccination and SARS-CoV-2 variants. Repertoires were generated with immunoSEQ multiplex PCR, while TCRdb's copy carries only in-frame clones and drops some. The data hold about 680,000 clones, with around 92% observed a single time. This sample comprised peripheral blood, obtained in a trial of Ad26.COV2.S vaccine versus placebo. The source of these receptors is a person between 18 and 60 years old who received the Ad26.COV2.S COVID-19 vaccine or a placebo. The conserved cysteine and the conserved F or W are not part of the CDR3 here. Only part of the rows carry a size: once, few, many, or a class if the clone is expanded.

v_call: TRBV2
clone_size: .
cdr3_aa: ASSPQGLAGETQY

v_call: TRBV6-2/TRBV6-3
clone_size: .
cdr3_aa: ASSPHGTSGEKSSYEQY

v_call: TRBV27
clone_size: .
cdr3_aa: ASRGTSYYGYT

v_call: TRBV6-6
clone_size: .
cdr3_aa: ASSYGDGRYNEQF

v_call: TRBV18
clone_size: .
cdr3_aa: ASSPLTGEGEQF

v_call: TRBV6-5
clone_size: .
cdr3_aa: ASSYSNLAGVNEQY

v_call: TRBV19
clone_size: .
cdr3_aa: ASSMGAGPYQPQH

v_call: TRBV3-1/TRBV3-2
clone_size: once
cdr3_aa: ASSLKTGPDT

v_call: TRBV29-1
clone_size: .
cdr3_aa: SGLAVEKLF

v_call: TRBV12-3/TRBV12-4
clone_size: .
cdr3_aa: ASSWSNQPQH

v_call: TRBV3-1/TRBV3-2
clone_size: .
cdr3_aa: ASSPPGNNEQF

v_call: TRBV9
clone_size: .
cdr3_aa: ASSVGGLSNYEQY

v_call: TRBV5-4
clone_size: .
cdr3_aa: ASSLGGASTDTQY

v_call: TRBV9
clone_size: .
cdr3_aa: ASSALQGTNEKLF

v_call: TRBV5-4
clone_size: few
cdr3_aa: ASSSLGGPQH

v_call: TRBV5-1
clone_size: .
cdr3_aa: ASSPVAGQGTGELF

v_call: TRBV6-5
clone_size: once
cdr3_aa: ATSLEYNQPQH

v_call: TRBV6-5
clone_size: .
cdr3_aa: ASSVNGQGYGYT

v_call: TRBV6-5
clone_size: .
cdr3_aa: ASRYTQNTEAF

v_call: TRBV30
clone_size: once
cdr3_aa: ATEGGGRGTGELF

v_call: TRBV7-3
clone_size: .
cdr3_aa: ASSQAYGSYNEQF

v_call: TRBV27
clone_size: .
cdr3_aa: ASSLIGRAPYEQY

v_call: TRBV7-2
clone_size: .
cdr3_aa: ASSLDGGPGLETQY

v_call: TRBV6-1
clone_size: few
cdr3_aa: ASSEGGGGQPQH

v_call: TRBV6-2/TRBV6-3
clone_size: .
cdr3_aa: ASSYVGLAKNIQY

v_call: TRBV15
clone_size: .
cdr3_aa: ATSRDPPGLGYEQY

v_call: TRBV10-3
clone_size: .
cdr3_aa: AISEPPGTVNTEAF

v_call: TRBV2
clone_size: .
cdr3_aa: ASGPGGPLSYEQY

v_call: TRBV7-9
clone_size: .
cdr3_aa: ASSFPPPTEAF

v_call: TRBV5-1
clone_size: .
cdr3_aa: ASSSPGLGEGKLF

v_call: TRBV19
clone_size: .
cdr3_aa: ASSAGTRRYEQY

v_call: TRBV6-5
clone_size: .
cdr3_aa: ASSTTHNEQF

v_call: TRBV5-1
clone_size: .
cdr3_aa: ASSFQETQY

v_call: TRBV9
clone_size: .
cdr3_aa: ASTTLTSGRTDTQY

v_call: TRBV11-3
clone_size: .
cdr3_aa: ASSFLAGSEQY

v_call: TRBV6-5
clone_size: .
cdr3_aa: ATTGQGVWNTEAF

v_call: TRBV19
clone_size: .
cdr3_aa: ASNRGGTSGEETQY

v_call: TRBV4-2
clone_size: .
cdr3_aa: ASSQVRRTEQY

v_call: TRBV7-3
clone_size: .
cdr3_aa: ASSLSPVLNTEAF

v_call: TRBV2
clone_size: .
cdr3_aa: ASSEGGPREY

v_call: TRBV27
clone_size: .
cdr3_aa: ASSRGTGSSYNSPLH

v_call: TRBV3-1/TRBV3-2
clone_size: .
cdr3_aa: ASSQDWVNEQF

v_call: TRBV3-1/TRBV3-2
clone_size: .
cdr3_aa: ASSQATTGYT